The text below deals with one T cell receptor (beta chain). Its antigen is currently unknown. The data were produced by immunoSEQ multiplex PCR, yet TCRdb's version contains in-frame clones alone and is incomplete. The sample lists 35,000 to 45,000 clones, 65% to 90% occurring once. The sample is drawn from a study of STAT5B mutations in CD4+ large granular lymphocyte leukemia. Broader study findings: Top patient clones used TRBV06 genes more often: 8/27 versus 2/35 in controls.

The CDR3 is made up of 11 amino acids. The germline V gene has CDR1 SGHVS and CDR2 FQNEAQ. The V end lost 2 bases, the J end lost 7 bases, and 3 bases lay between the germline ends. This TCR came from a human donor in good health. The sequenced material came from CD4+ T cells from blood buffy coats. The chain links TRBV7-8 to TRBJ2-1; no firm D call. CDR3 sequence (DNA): TGTGCCAGCAGCTTATGGAATGAGCAGTTCTTC. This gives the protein CASSLWNEQFF.